This TCR beta chain appears in the sequencing data of a study of CD8 T cells in ankylosing spondylitis (dated 2017 in TCRdb). About the full investigation: To find TCR variants linked to disease, the study profiled T cell receptor beta repertoires in ankylosing spondylitis patients and healthy donors. In total, the full study cohort was made up of roughly 110 healthy donors and 25 to 30 ankylosing spondylitis patients. Peripheral blood was sampled, and synovial fluid was additionally collected from ankylosing spondylitis patients.

Reads for this sample came from an Illumina HiSeq 2500. Quantitative 5'-RACE with molecular barcodes was the method used to prepare the TCR beta libraries. For the original study's pipeline: A new computational method based on a probabilistic model of VDJ rearrangement was used to identify disease-linked TCR variants. The raw public reads went through TCRdb reprocessing: fastp at Q25, MiXCR clone calling, in-frame beta chains kept. Rows with a matching CDR3 protein are joined into one entry that keeps the most common DNA and genes. TCRdb's processing, not the study's, gives the V and J calls here. A total of 350,000 to 400,000 distinct CDR3 sequences appear in this sample, roughly 20% of them only once. Of the sample, about an eighth falls within the top ten clones. Overall study results and their limits: Some motif variants had previously been reported in the synovial fluid and blood of reactive arthritis patients, which suggests shared mechanisms of disease initiation. A CD8+ phenotype was shown by the disease-linked clones, which were found at relatively low frequencies in peripheral blood. A TCR beta motif made up of 7 to 9 highly homologous amino acid variants appeared to be characteristic of blood from ankylosing spondylitis patients. The disease-linked clones were reported to be significantly enriched in matched synovial fluid samples from ankylosing spondylitis patients.

The table lists this clonotype with a few counts. Its antigen is still unknown. There are no base qualities to consult, and no much larger clone falls within one base. This TCR was recovered from a male donor with ankylosing spondylitis or in good health (not recorded which). The sequenced sample consisted of blood, either unsorted or a sorted T cell fraction (not recorded which).

The nucleotide sequence reads TGTGCCAGCAGCTTCGAGCGGGACTACCTGAACACCGGGGAGCTGTTTTTT. It specifies CASSFERDYLNTGELFF. The receptor chain draws on TRBV7-9 and TRBJ2-2; 7 junctional bases match TRBD2. At the junction V is shortened by 3 bases and J by 1 base; bases outside the gene matches: 8. The CDR3, cysteine through phenylalanine, is 17 amino acids long. Just the 51-base CDR3 DNA is kept, in frame starting at base 1. The germline V gene (reference sequence) specifies SEHNR as CDR1 and FQNEAQ as CDR2.